This is a list of T cell receptor beta chains from one sample in a study of T cells in Graves' hyperthyroidism and ophthalmopathy. TCRdb fed the multiplex PCR reads into MiXCR, producing one record per CDR3 protein. Here the sample spans some 700,000 distinct CDR3 sequences, roughly 17% being singletons. The specimen was blood. All receptors come from a man aged 50-60 years with Graves' hyperthyroidism. CDR3s include the opening cysteine and the closing phenylalanine or tryptophan. The D gene is left open where the match is weak. Expanded clones get a size class; other rows say once, few or many, or leave the size out.

v_gene: TRBV6-1; d_gene: -; j_gene: TRBJ2-7; abundance: many; CDR3nt: TGTGCCAGCACAGGGGGGATCACCTACGAGCAGTACTTC; CDR3aa: CASTGGITYEQYF
v_gene: TRBV29-1; d_gene: -; j_gene: TRBJ1-1; abundance: few; CDR3nt: TGCAGCGTTGAACTTCAATCTGAAGCTTTCTTT; CDR3aa: CSVELQSEAFF
v_gene: TRBV20-1; d_gene: TRBD2; j_gene: TRBJ2-3; abundance: few; CDR3nt: TGCAGTGCTAGAGATAGCCCGATCCAGCGGGGCCCCACAGATACGCAGTATTTT; CDR3aa: CSARDSPIQRGPTDTQYF
v_gene: TRBV11-2; d_gene: -; j_gene: TRBJ1-4; abundance: -; CDR3nt: TGTGCCAGCACCCGCTATTCATCACCTAATGAAAAACTGTTTTTT; CDR3aa: CASTRYSSPNEKLFF
v_gene: TRBV5-1; d_gene: -; j_gene: TRBJ2-5; abundance: many; CDR3nt: TGCGCCAGCAGAGCAGGCTACCAAGAGACCCAGTACTTC; CDR3aa: CASRAGYQETQYF
v_gene: TRBV6-9; d_gene: TRBD1; j_gene: TRBJ1-1; abundance: few; CDR3nt: TGTGCCAGCAGTTACGGGAGAGACAGGGGAAACACTGAAGCTTTCTTT; CDR3aa: CASSYGRDRGNTEAFF
v_gene: TRBV6-2/TRBV6-3; d_gene: -; j_gene: TRBJ1-2; abundance: few; CDR3nt: TGTGCCAGCAGCGATAGCAGAATCTATGGCTACACCTTC; CDR3aa: CASSDSRIYGYTF
v_gene: TRBV18; d_gene: -; j_gene: TRBJ2-1; abundance: few; CDR3nt: TGTGCCAGCTCCCAGACCCAGGGTAATAATGAGCAGTTCTTC; CDR3aa: CASSQTQGNNEQFF
v_gene: TRBV14; d_gene: TRBD2; j_gene: TRBJ2-3; abundance: many; CDR3nt: TGTGCCAGCAGCCAAGAGCCTATGTCTAGCGGGATTACAGATACGCAGTATTTT; CDR3aa: CASSQEPMSSGITDTQYF
v_gene: TRBV7-9; d_gene: TRBD1; j_gene: TRBJ1-6; abundance: many; CDR3nt: TGTGCCAGCAGCTTTACAGGGGGGAATAATTCACCCCTCCACTTT; CDR3aa: CASSFTGGNNSPLHF
v_gene: TRBV28; d_gene: -; j_gene: TRBJ2-7; abundance: many; CDR3nt: TGTGCCAGCAGTTTTGTGACAGAGAACTACGAGCAGTACTTC; CDR3aa: CASSFVTENYEQYF
v_gene: TRBV4-1; d_gene: TRBD1; j_gene: TRBJ2-7; abundance: few; CDR3nt: TGCGCCAGCAGCCAAGAAGACAGGGTGGGCGCCTACGAGCAGTACTTC; CDR3aa: CASSQEDRVGAYEQYF
v_gene: TRBV15; d_gene: -; j_gene: TRBJ2-3; abundance: -; CDR3nt: TGTGCCACCAGCAGCCCGACGGAGCGCACAGATACGCAGTATTTT; CDR3aa: CATSSPTERTDTQYF
v_gene: TRBV6-2/TRBV6-3; d_gene: TRBD2; j_gene: TRBJ2-7; abundance: many; CDR3nt: TGTGCCAGCAGTTACTCGAAACTAGCGGGAGGGAGCTCCTACGAGCAGTACTTC; CDR3aa: CASSYSKLAGGSSYEQYF
v_gene: TRBV20-1; d_gene: -; j_gene: TRBJ2-3; abundance: few; CDR3nt: TGCAGTGCTAGAGCTAGCATTGGCACAGATACGCAGTATTTT; CDR3aa: CSARASIGTDTQYF
v_gene: TRBV6-2/TRBV6-3; d_gene: -; j_gene: TRBJ1-1; abundance: many; CDR3nt: TGTGCCAGCGCTTTGACCGTTGGACGCACTGAAGCTTTCTTT; CDR3aa: CASALTVGRTEAFF